The rows below give T cell receptor beta chains drawn from one sample of a study of vaccination effects on CD4 cells after COVID-19. TCRdb keeps only in-frame clones here, not all; method: immunoSEQ multiplex PCR. The repertoire holds 27,000 or so clones, with around 82% as singletons. Which antigens these TCRs recognize remains unknown. The sample in question was CD4+ T cells from PBMCs cultured with HCoV-NL63 spike peptides, obtained after COVID-19 vaccination. The receptors come from a human donor who received a COVID-19 vaccine. Some clones in this sample may be carry-over from other donors' samples. The CDR3 runs from the conserved cysteine through the conserved F or W. A D gene is named only where the DNA matches it firmly. Expanded clones get a size class; other rows say once, few or many, or leave the size out.

CDR3aa: CASSEAHRQGGLLSGEAFF; CDR3nt: TGTGCCAGCAGTGAAGCGCATAGACAGGGGGGTTTATTGAGTGGTGAAGCTTTCTTT; abundance: .; v_gene: TRBV6-1; j_gene: TRBJ1-1; d_gene: TRBD1
CDR3aa: CASSPGGSGTGNEKLFF; CDR3nt: TGTGCCAGCTCACCGGGGGGGTCCGGGACAGGAAATGAAAAACTGTTTTTT; abundance: .; v_gene: TRBV18; j_gene: TRBJ1-4; d_gene: TRBD1
CDR3aa: CASSSPGGQGDRLRGYTF; CDR3nt: TGTGCCAGCAGTAGCCCCGGGGGACAGGGGGATCGGTTGCGGGGCTACACCTTC; abundance: .; v_gene: TRBV7-3; j_gene: TRBJ1-2; d_gene: TRBD1
CDR3aa: CASSSGNSGANVLTF; CDR3nt: TGTGCCAGCAGTTCGGGGAACTCTGGGGCCAACGTCCTGACTTTC; abundance: few; v_gene: TRBV6-6; j_gene: TRBJ2-6; d_gene: .
CDR3aa: CASSVTRTGPINQPQHF; CDR3nt: TGTGCCAGCAGCGTTACAAGGACAGGGCCGATCAATCAGCCCCAGCATTTT; abundance: .; v_gene: TRBV7-6; j_gene: TRBJ1-5; d_gene: TRBD1
CDR3aa: CASSPGDRGYQPQHF; CDR3nt: TGTGCCAGCAGCCCCGGGGACAGGGGGTATCAGCCCCAGCATTTT; abundance: .; v_gene: TRBV28; j_gene: TRBJ1-5; d_gene: TRBD1
CDR3aa: CASSDTGQQPQHF; CDR3nt: TGTGCCAGTAGTGATACAGGGCAACAGCCCCAGCATTTT; abundance: .; v_gene: TRBV19; j_gene: TRBJ1-5; d_gene: .
CDR3aa: CASSRTSSPSTGELFF; CDR3nt: TGTGCCAGCAGCCGGACTTCCTCCCCCTCCACCGGGGAGCTGTTTTTT; abundance: .; v_gene: TRBV7-2; j_gene: TRBJ2-2; d_gene: .
CDR3aa: CASSLIGQNTGELFF; CDR3nt: TGCGCCAGCAGCTTGATAGGGCAGAACACCGGGGAGCTGTTTTTT; abundance: .; v_gene: TRBV5-1; j_gene: TRBJ2-2; d_gene: .
CDR3aa: CASSPTSYSNQPQHF; CDR3nt: TGCGCCAGCAGCCCCACCAGCTATAGCAATCAGCCCCAGCATTTT; abundance: .; v_gene: TRBV4-1; j_gene: TRBJ1-5; d_gene: .
CDR3aa: CASNLPGSGELFF; CDR3nt: TGTGCCAGCAATCTCCCCGGCAGCGGGGAGCTGTTTTTT; abundance: .; v_gene: TRBV6-6; j_gene: TRBJ2-2; d_gene: .
CDR3aa: CASRGDRGNTGELFF; CDR3nt: TGTGCCAGCAGGGGGGACAGGGGAAACACCGGGGAGCTGTTTTTT; abundance: .; v_gene: TRBV2; j_gene: TRBJ2-2; d_gene: TRBD1
CDR3aa: CASSHGQQETQYF; CDR3nt: TGTGCCAGCAGCCACGGACAGCAAGAGACCCAGTACTTC; abundance: .; v_gene: TRBV14; j_gene: TRBJ2-5; d_gene: .
CDR3aa: CASSQPDSVGNTIYF; CDR3nt: TGTGCCAGCAGCCAACCCGACAGCGTCGGAAACACCATATATTTT; abundance: .; v_gene: TRBV3-1/TRBV3-2; j_gene: TRBJ1-3; d_gene: .
CDR3aa: CASSSRGKGTEAFF; CDR3nt: TGTGCCAGCAGTTCCAGGGGGAAGGGGACTGAAGCTTTCTTT; abundance: .; v_gene: TRBV6-6; j_gene: TRBJ1-1; d_gene: TRBD1
CDR3aa: CATRGTGYSPLHF; CDR3nt: TGTGCCACTCGAGGGACGGGCTATTCACCCCTCCACTTT; abundance: .; v_gene: TRBV27; j_gene: TRBJ1-6; d_gene: .
CDR3aa: CASRVAVNTGELFF; CDR3nt: TGCGCCAGCCGCGTAGCGGTAAACACCGGGGAGCTGTTTTTT; abundance: .; v_gene: TRBV10-2; j_gene: TRBJ2-2; d_gene: .
CDR3aa: CASSVEQGGYGYTF; CDR3nt: TGTGCCAGCAGCGTAGAGCAGGGGGGCTATGGCTACACCTTC; abundance: .; v_gene: TRBV9; j_gene: TRBJ1-2; d_gene: TRBD1
CDR3aa: CSVVLQGGSPLHF; CDR3nt: TGCAGCGTTGTCCTACAGGGGGGTTCACCCCTCCACTTT; abundance: .; v_gene: TRBV29-1; j_gene: TRBJ1-6; d_gene: TRBD1
CDR3aa: CASTPTGGGYGYTF; CDR3nt: TGTGCCAGTACTCCGACAGGGGGCGGCTATGGCTACACCTTC; abundance: once; v_gene: TRBV19; j_gene: TRBJ1-2; d_gene: TRBD1
CDR3aa: CATSDFGEGETQYF; CDR3nt: TGTGCCACCAGTGATTTTGGTGAGGGAGAGACCCAGTACTTC; abundance: .; v_gene: TRBV24-1; j_gene: TRBJ2-5; d_gene: .
CDR3aa: CASSPSPTGGTETQYF; CDR3nt: TGCGCCAGCAGCCCTAGCCCGACAGGGGGCACGGAGACCCAGTACTTC; abundance: .; v_gene: TRBV5-1; j_gene: TRBJ2-5; d_gene: TRBD1
CDR3aa: CASSSRDTIKNTEAFF; CDR3nt: TGTGCCAGCAGCTCAAGGGACACGATAAAGAACACTGAAGCTTTCTTT; abundance: .; v_gene: TRBV7-8; j_gene: TRBJ1-1; d_gene: .
CDR3aa: CASSPDSWNEKLFF; CDR3nt: TGCGCCAGCAGCCCGGACAGCTGGAATGAAAAACTGTTTTTT; abundance: .; v_gene: TRBV5-1; j_gene: TRBJ1-4; d_gene: .
CDR3aa: CASRDQGDTEAFF; CDR3nt: TGTGCCAGCAGAGATCAGGGGGATACTGAAGCTTTCTTT; abundance: .; v_gene: TRBV12-3/TRBV12-4; j_gene: TRBJ1-1; d_gene: TRBD1
CDR3aa: CASSRKTDEKLFF; CDR3nt: TGTGCCAGTAGTCGGAAGACGGATGAAAAACTGTTTTTT; abundance: .; v_gene: TRBV19; j_gene: TRBJ1-4; d_gene: .
CDR3aa: CASSQTDSGNTIYF; CDR3nt: TGTGCCAGCAGCCAAACAGACTCTGGAAACACCATATATTTT; abundance: .; v_gene: TRBV3-1/TRBV3-2; j_gene: TRBJ1-3; d_gene: .
CDR3aa: CSVGHMKYTEAFF; CDR3nt: TGCAGCGTTGGGCACATGAAGTACACTGAAGCTTTCTTT; abundance: .; v_gene: TRBV29-1; j_gene: TRBJ1-1; d_gene: .
CDR3aa: CASSVLGASGELFF; CDR3nt: TGTGCCAGCAGCGTACTAGGGGCTAGCGGGGAGCTGTTTTTT; abundance: .; v_gene: TRBV9; j_gene: TRBJ2-2; d_gene: .
CDR3aa: CASSQDVAGGGYTGELFF; CDR3nt: TGTGCCAGCAGCCAAGATGTAGCGGGAGGGGGGTACACCGGGGAGCTGTTTTTT; abundance: .; v_gene: TRBV4-2; j_gene: TRBJ2-2; d_gene: TRBD2
CDR3aa: CASSHTGVWIENIQYF; CDR3nt: TGTGCCAGCAGTCATACAGGGGTTTGGATCGAAAACATTCAGTACTTC; abundance: once; v_gene: TRBV7-9; j_gene: TRBJ2-4; d_gene: TRBD1
CDR3aa: CASSLTGANYGYTF; CDR3nt: TGCGCCAGCAGCTTGACAGGAGCTAACTATGGCTACACCTTC; abundance: .; v_gene: TRBV5-1; j_gene: TRBJ1-2; d_gene: .
CDR3aa: CATSLGSGANQPQHF; CDR3nt: TGTGCCACCAGTCTGGGGAGTGGTGCCAATCAGCCCCAGCATTTT; abundance: .; v_gene: TRBV24-1; j_gene: TRBJ1-5; d_gene: .
CDR3aa: CASSYSANGGELFF; CDR3nt: TGTGCCAGCAGTTACTCGGCTAACGGCGGGGAGCTGTTTTTT; abundance: .; v_gene: TRBV6-6; j_gene: TRBJ2-2; d_gene: .
CDR3aa: CASSPALATYNEQFF; CDR3nt: TGTGCCAGCTCACCCGCACTAGCAACCTACAATGAGCAGTTCTTC; abundance: .; v_gene: TRBV18; j_gene: TRBJ2-1; d_gene: .
CDR3aa: CASLWYTAF; CDR3nt: TGTGCCAGTCTTTGGTACACCGCCTTC; abundance: .; v_gene: TRBV19; j_gene: TRBJ2-4; d_gene: .
CDR3aa: CASSVGGSSYNEQFF; CDR3nt: TGCGCCAGCAGTGTCGGGGGGAGCTCCTACAATGAGCAGTTCTTC; abundance: .; v_gene: TRBV10-2; j_gene: TRBJ2-1; d_gene: TRBD2
CDR3aa: CASSLPGYGYTF; CDR3nt: TGTGCCAGCAGCTTACCGGGGTACGGCTACACCTTC; abundance: .; v_gene: TRBV7-9; j_gene: TRBJ1-2; d_gene: .
CDR3aa: CASSQTPGLAYNEQFF; CDR3nt: TGTGCCAGCAGCCAAACCCCGGGACTCGCTTACAATGAGCAGTTCTTC; abundance: once; v_gene: TRBV3-1/TRBV3-2; j_gene: TRBJ2-1; d_gene: .
CDR3aa: CASSQDFGTESF; CDR3nt: TGTGCCAGCAGCCAAGACTTTGGGACAGAGAGCTTC; abundance: once; v_gene: TRBV14; j_gene: TRBJ1-2; d_gene: TRBD1
CDR3aa: CASSFQGAANEKLFF; CDR3nt: TGTGCCAGCAGTTTTCAGGGGGCAGCTAATGAAAAACTGTTTTTT; abundance: .; v_gene: TRBV6-5; j_gene: TRBJ1-4; d_gene: TRBD1
CDR3aa: CASGETGTGINQPQHF; CDR3nt: TGTGCCAGCGGGGAGACCGGGACAGGGATAAATCAGCCCCAGCATTTT; abundance: once; v_gene: TRBV28; j_gene: TRBJ1-5; d_gene: TRBD1
CDR3aa: CSVVVANTEAFF; CDR3nt: TGCAGCGTTGTTGTTGCGAACACTGAAGCTTTCTTT; abundance: .; v_gene: TRBV29-1; j_gene: TRBJ1-1; d_gene: .
CDR3aa: CASSLYGWDTEAFF; CDR3nt: TGTGCCAGCAGCTTGTATGGGTGGGACACTGAAGCTTTCTTT; abundance: .; v_gene: TRBV5-6; j_gene: TRBJ1-1; d_gene: .
CDR3aa: CASSPVIGGPKYNEQFF; CDR3nt: TGTGCCAGCAGTCCAGTTATCGGGGGGCCTAAGTACAATGAGCAGTTCTTC; abundance: .; v_gene: TRBV28; j_gene: TRBJ2-1; d_gene: .
CDR3aa: CATSDRGMRTEAFF; CDR3nt: TGTGCCACCAGCGACAGGGGGATGAGAACTGAAGCTTTCTTT; abundance: few; v_gene: TRBV24-1; j_gene: TRBJ1-1; d_gene: TRBD1
CDR3aa: CASSLTPGPEAFF; CDR3nt: TGTGCCAGCAGTTTAACCCCCGGGCCTGAAGCTTTCTTT; abundance: .; v_gene: TRBV12-3/TRBV12-4; j_gene: TRBJ1-1; d_gene: .
CDR3aa: CASSVGGPDTQYF; CDR3nt: TGTGCCAGCAGTGTTGGGGGCCCAGATACGCAGTATTTT; abundance: .; v_gene: TRBV2; j_gene: TRBJ2-3; d_gene: .
CDR3aa: CASSQTSGNTIYF; CDR3nt: TGTGCCAGCAGCCAAACTAGTGGAAACACCATATATTTT; abundance: .; v_gene: TRBV3-1/TRBV3-2; j_gene: TRBJ1-3; d_gene: .
CDR3aa: CASTSGTEAFF; CDR3nt: TGTGCCAGCACCTCCGGCACTGAAGCTTTCTTT; abundance: .; v_gene: TRBV12-3/TRBV12-4; j_gene: TRBJ1-1; d_gene: .
CDR3aa: CATLSSRTRSNNQPQHF; CDR3nt: TGTGCCACCCTATCTTCAAGGACCAGGTCAAACAATCAGCCCCAGCATTTT; abundance: .; v_gene: TRBV28; j_gene: TRBJ1-5; d_gene: .
CDR3aa: CASSSDRGYTEAFF; CDR3nt: TGCGCCAGCAGCTCAGACAGGGGGTACACTGAAGCTTTCTTT; abundance: .; v_gene: TRBV5-1; j_gene: TRBJ1-1; d_gene: TRBD1
CDR3aa: CASSSSVQEKLFF; CDR3nt: TGTGCCAGCAGCTCGAGCGTTCAGGAAAAACTGTTTTTT; abundance: .; v_gene: TRBV7-2; j_gene: TRBJ1-4; d_gene: .
CDR3aa: CASSSRTDTQYF; CDR3nt: TGTGCCAGTAGTAGTCGCACAGATACGCAGTATTTT; abundance: .; v_gene: TRBV19; j_gene: TRBJ2-3; d_gene: .
CDR3aa: CAREERGGLDTQYF; CDR3nt: TGTGCCAGGGAGGAGCGGGGGGGCTTAGATACGCAGTATTTT; abundance: .; v_gene: TRBV2; j_gene: TRBJ2-3; d_gene: TRBD2